These T cell receptor beta chains were read from a single sample in a study of T-cell reconstitution after alpha-beta-depleted transplantation in children. TCRdb itself ran the PCR reads through MiXCR, one entry per CDR3 protein. This table has 210,000 or so distinct CDR3 sequences, under 13% appearing once. The material sequenced was PBMCs, taken before TCRalphabeta/CD19-depleted stem cell transplant. The receptors come from a child younger than two with acute myeloid leukemia, due to receive a stem cell transplant. CDR3s include the opening cysteine and the closing phenylalanine or tryptophan.

CDR3 protein	J gene	V gene
CASSHGSHDYNEQFF	TRBJ2-1	TRBV3-1
CSAMSGTGWSEQYF	TRBJ2-7	TRBV20-1
CASSTDYQETQYF	TRBJ2-5	TRBV5-1
CSATKNTEAFF	TRBJ1-1	TRBV20-1
CASSQEGRRETQYF	TRBJ2-5	TRBV3-1
CSALGGTHYEQYF	TRBJ2-7	TRBV20-1
CSASPGGRTEAFF	TRBJ1-1	TRBV20-1
CASSLEQGWTEAFF	TRBJ1-1	TRBV7-9
CASSPGTTGNEQFF	TRBJ2-1	TRBV5-1
CASSFLTDTQYF	TRBJ2-3	TRBV12-3/TRBV12-4
CASSYTPKGFEQFF	TRBJ2-1	TRBV6-2/TRBV6-3
CASKTERALRNEQFF	TRBJ2-1	TRBV5-1
CASSLPHRHNEQFF	TRBJ2-1	TRBV11-2
CASSLTGANTGELFF	TRBJ2-2	TRBV5-1
CASSPPTQDSKSNTGELFF	TRBJ2-2	TRBV23-1
CASSIQTGVGSPLHF	TRBJ1-6	TRBV5-6
CASRLGLSSYEQYF	TRBJ2-7	TRBV6-4
CSAPIGAGNYGYTF	TRBJ1-2	TRBV20-1
CSAQTGTQYEQYF	TRBJ2-7	TRBV20-1
CASKGGKLLNTEAFF	TRBJ1-1	TRBV19
CASSLDPFAPYNEQFF	TRBJ2-1	TRBV5-1
CSVPSQYTEAFF	TRBJ1-1	TRBV29-1
CASSYSQGLNGYTF	TRBJ1-2	TRBV6-5
CASSLSPGGSNEQFF	TRBJ2-1	TRBV5-1
CASSPGLAGLDTQYF	TRBJ2-3	TRBV7-7
CASSFPTRGQFF	TRBJ2-1	TRBV12-3/TRBV12-4
CASSLPQGDVEASAAYEQYF	TRBJ2-7	TRBV7-2
CASNRGSNHPQHF	TRBJ1-5	TRBV19
CASSVGPGQGGYGYTF	TRBJ1-2	TRBV9
CAISGGGSYEQYF	TRBJ2-7	TRBV10-3
CASKGAEEFF	TRBJ2-1	TRBV6-5
CSVEFGTQDYEQYF	TRBJ2-7	TRBV29-1
CASSSQGQGAREAFF	TRBJ1-1	TRBV5-1
CAIRGSTDTQYF	TRBJ2-3	TRBV10-3
CCAGETGGRSYEQYF	TRBJ2-7	TRBV20-1
CSVAVVSGNTIYF	TRBJ1-3	TRBV29-1
CASSSMNTGELFF	TRBJ2-2	TRBV7-3
CASSLRDKNYGYTF	TRBJ1-2	TRBV7-8
CASIFSGGSYNEQFF	TRBJ2-1	TRBV27
CASSPTGGQETQYF	TRBJ2-5	TRBV4-2